The 12 T cell receptor beta chains listed next were all sequenced from one sample in a study of beta chain features in type 1 diabetes. Notes on the study in general: TCRB CDR3 length was moderately but significantly reduced in all four CD4+ subsets of Type 1 diabetes patients.

No antigens are known for them. Reverse transcription of all isolated RNA meant that expressed TCRB transcripts were sequenced. Assay used: immunoSEQ multiplex PCR; TCRdb lists only in-frame clones, some missing. The table lists 300,000 to 350,000 clones, around 9.3% of them singletons. The sequencing sample was made of central memory CD4+ T cells from blood. All receptors come from a man aged 25-45 years with type 1 diabetes.

This chain links TRBV5-6 with TRBJ2-1; D not certain. This CDR3 has 14 residues. The V end was cut by 4 bases, the J end by 2 bases, with 10 bases between. Germline V gives CDR1 SGHDT, CDR2 YYEEEE. CDR3 nucleotide sequence: TGTGCCAGCAGCAAGGACCCAGCCTACAATGAGCAGTTCTTC. It specifies CASSKDPAYNEQFF.

This clone has more than one count but fewer than ten. The rearrangement joins TRBV2 to TRBJ2-7; D remains unclear. Germline lookup yields CDR1 SNHLY and CDR2 FYNNEI. The CDR3 loop spans 12 amino acids. V shed 2 bases and J shed 2 bases, with 4 bases lying between them. As DNA, the CDR3 is TGTGCCAGCAGTGAATCGGCCTACGAGCAGTACTTC. This sequence encodes CASSESAYEQYF.

In the case of this clone: Distinct nucleotide sequences in the sample also encode this CDR3. J is TRBJ2-5 and V is TRBV7-9; 9 bases are shared with TRBD2. This CDR3 region has 15 residues. J gave up 2 bases and V 1 base, and 2 bases lay outside the gene matches. Germline V CDR1 and CDR2: SEHNR, FQNEAQ (reference sequence). CDR3 in DNA: TGTGCCAGCAGCTTAGGGCTAGCGGGGCAAGAGACCCAGTACTTC. It yields the protein CASSLGLAGQETQYF.

This clone has more than one count but fewer than ten. The rearrangement joins TRBV10-1 to TRBJ2-1, with TRBD2 matching 7 bases. J was trimmed by 4 bases and V by 0 bases; bases with no gene match: 3. CDR1 WNHNN and CDR2 SYGVQD come from the germline V gene (reference sequence). The CDR3 runs to 15 residues. The CDR3 is CASSESPGLYNEQFF. CDR3 nucleotide sequence: TGCGCCAGCAGTGAGTCCCCGGGACTATACAATGAGCAGTTCTTC.

The table lists this clone with a few counts. The genes are TRBV30 and TRBJ2-5; a possible D gene is TRBD2 (5 bases). The assigned J gene may be wrong: the sequence end matches TRBJ2-7 better. This CDR3 contains 13 residues. CDR1 and CDR2 from the germline V gene are GTSNPN and SVGIG (reference sequence). The CDR3 loop reads CAWMYAGGYEQYF. The CDR3 DNA is TGTGCCTGGATGTACGCCGGAGGCTACGAGCAGTACTTC.

This clone was counted only a few times. V gene TRBV7-2 combines with J gene TRBJ2-1; a possible D gene is TRBD1 (7 bases). Deletions cut 5 bases from V and 3 bases from J, with 17 bases between. There are 16 residues in the CDR3. Germline values: CDR1 SGHTA, CDR2 FQGNSA. In nucleotides, the CDR3 is TGTGCCAGCAGCCCCGAGGGGGGACAGAGCTACAATGAGCAGTTCTTC. It specifies CASSPEGGQSYNEQFF.

The chain recombines TRBV18 with TRBJ1-4, with D possibly being TRBD1 (5 bases). This CDR3 has 14 amino acids. Trimming shortened V by 4 bases and J by 7 bases, and 13 bases separated the two germline ends. In germline, CDR1 is KGHSH, CDR2 LQKENI. This CDR3 is CASSRSRDGEKLFF. The CDR3 DNA reads as TGTGCCAGCTCACGGTCCCGGGACGGTGAAAAACTGTTTTTT.

This chain links TRBV28 with TRBJ2-1; tentatively, D is TRBD1 (7 bases). Trimming cost V 6 bases and J 0 bases, with 15 bases left between them. The CDR3 totals 16 residues. In germline, CDR1 is MDHEN, CDR2 SYDVKM. The CDR3 coding sequence is TGTGCCAGCAGCGGACAGGACTACAGCTCCTACAATGAGCAGTTCTTC. Protein sequence: CASSGQDYSSYNEQFF. Combining the CDR3 with reference TRBV28 and TRBJ2-1 gives the whole variable domain DVKVTQSSRYLVKRTGEKVFLECVQDMDHENMFWYRQDPGLGLRLIYFSYDVKMKEKGDIPEGYSVSREKKERFSLILESASTNQTSMYLCASSGQDYSSYNEQFFGPGTRLTVL.

Many counts were recorded for this clone. The rearrangement joins TRBV5-6 to TRBJ2-7; D not resolved. The CDR3 contains 11 residues. V was clipped by 5 bases and J by 7 bases, with 10 bases between them. Germline CDR1 SGHDT, CDR2 YYEEEE. The CDR3 nucleotides are TGTGCCAGCAGTCTTACGAGGGAGCAGTACTTC. The encoded protein is CASSLTREQYF.

The chain couples TRBV5-4 to TRBJ2-6; D perhaps matches TRBD2 (6 bases). CDR1 is SGHNT and CDR2 is YYREEE in the germline V gene (reference sequence). Between the trimmed V and J ends, which lost 4 bases and 0 bases, there was a span of 11 bases. This CDR3 is built from 16 residues. The CDR3 sequence is CASSRAGSSGANVLTF. The CDR3 region has the DNA TGTGCCAGCAGCCGGGCGGGGAGCTCTGGGGCCAACGTCCTGACTTTC.

The table lists this clone with many counts. V and J are TRBV5-1 and TRBJ2-5, with D perhaps given as TRBD1 or TRBD2 (6 bases each). Deletions cut 1 base from V and 1 base from J, with 8 bases between. The CDR3 runs 14 residues. The germline V gene has CDR1 SGHRS and CDR2 YFSETQ. The CDR3 is CASSLTGAQETQYF. CDR3 in DNA: TGCGCCAGCAGCTTGACGGGGGCCCAAGAGACCCAGTACTTC.

The CDR3 DNA reads as TGTGCCAGCAGCTTGTGGACAGGGGCGAGCGGAAACACCATATATTTT. Translated: CASSLWTGASGNTIYF. V gene TRBV7-2 combines with J gene TRBJ1-3; 9 nucleotides match TRBD1. The CDR3 has 16 amino acids. From germline, CDR1 is SGHTA and CDR2 FQGNSA. J was trimmed by 4 bases and V by 3 bases; bases with no gene match: 7.